This T cell receptor (beta chain) comes out of a study of shared clonotypes between healthy human individuals. Only in-frame clones appear in the TCRdb table, and some are missing; sequencing was by immunoSEQ multiplex PCR. The sample comprises 190,000 or so clones, approximately 61% of which are singletons, and 10% rests with the top ten. Germline CDR1 MNHEY, CDR2 SMNVEV (reference sequence). The CDR3 runs 14 residues. Trimming cost V 5 bases and J 5 bases, with 14 bases left between them. The sequence was collected from a man aged 30 to 39 in good health. Material: memory CD4+ T cells sorted from blood. Specified subset: CD45RA-negative fraction. The chain recombines TRBV27 with TRBJ2-3; unclear D gene. Written as DNA, the CDR3 is TGTGCCAGCAGTAAATCCCGACTGGTAGATACGCAGTATTTT. This encodes CASSKSRLVDTQYF.